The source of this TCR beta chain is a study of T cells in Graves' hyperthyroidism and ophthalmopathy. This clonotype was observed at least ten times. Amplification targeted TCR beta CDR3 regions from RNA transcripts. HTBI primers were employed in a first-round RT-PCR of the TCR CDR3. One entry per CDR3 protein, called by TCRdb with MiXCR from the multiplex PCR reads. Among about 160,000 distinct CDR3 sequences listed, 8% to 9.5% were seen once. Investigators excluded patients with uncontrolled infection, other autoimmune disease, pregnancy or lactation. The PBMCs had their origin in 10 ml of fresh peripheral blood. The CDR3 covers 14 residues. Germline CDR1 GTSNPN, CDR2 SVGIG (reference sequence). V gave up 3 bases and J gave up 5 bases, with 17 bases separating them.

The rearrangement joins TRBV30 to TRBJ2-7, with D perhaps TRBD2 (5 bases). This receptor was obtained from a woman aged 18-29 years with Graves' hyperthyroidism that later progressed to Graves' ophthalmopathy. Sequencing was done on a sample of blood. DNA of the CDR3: TGTGCCTGGAGCAACCTCCGGGGTGCGGACGAGCAGTACTTC. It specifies CAWSNLRGADEQYF.